The clone carrying this TCR beta chain was counted ten times or more. The target antigen is unknown. Trimming removed 1 base from V and 0 bases from J, with 15 bases in between. From germline, CDR1 is DFQATT and CDR2 SNEGSKA (reference sequence). The CDR3 runs 16 residues. This sample was taken from a study of molecular identifiers for immune sequencing clone quantification. Study context: With replicates, the RNA of around 20,000 or 100,000 naive CD8 cells was split five ways and four were sequenced. General observations from the study: Clones above 20 RNA copies contained over 98% of effector molecules and under 1% of naive molecules.

Previously described methods and listed TCR primers were used for bulk TCR libraries. TCRdb used MiXCR to reprocess the PCR reads, holding one entry per CDR3 protein. This sample carries about 640,000 distinct CDR3 sequences, 20% of them seen once, and the ten largest clones take about 0.9%. Naive CD8 T cells underwent sorting with the CD8+CD4-CCR7+CD45RA+ definition. The material sequenced was naive CD8+ T cells from blood, with Jurkat cell RNA spiked in. Subset noted: FACS-sorted CD8+CD4-CCR7+CD45RA+ naive T cells. This chain uses TRBV20-1 with TRBJ1-1; D perhaps matches TRBD1 (5 bases). The clonotype originates from a human donor in good health. Some libraries in this study had Jurkat cell RNA spiked in. CDR3 protein: CSARGSPGRMNTEAFF. The CDR3 bases are TGCAGTGCTAGAGGATCCCCGGGACGGATGAACACTGAAGCTTTCTTT.